These 29 T cell receptor beta chains were sequenced from one sample in a study of blood T cell repertoires in COVID-19. The assay was immunoSEQ multiplex PCR, and TCRdb's table has in-frame clones only and misses some. The table lists 150,000 to 200,000 clones, roughly 89% of them singletons. The sequenced sample consisted of PBMCs or T cells enriched from blood (not recorded which). Source of these receptors: a woman in her thirties who had been exposed to COVID-19.

The chain combines TRBV25-1 with TRBJ1-4, with TRBD1 as a possible D gene (6 bases). Per germline, CDR1 MGHDK and CDR2 SYGVNS. Trimming took off 6 bases at V and 8 bases at J, with 19 bases between the two ends. This CDR3 is 15 amino acids long. The chain's CDR3 is CASSGGRVGREKLFF. In DNA, the CDR3 is TGTGCCAGCAGCGGGGGGCGCGTGGGCCGGGAAAAACTGTTTTTT.

The chain uses TRBV15 and TRBJ1-4; TRBD1 matches 11 bases. After removal of 2 bases from V and 8 bases from J, the junction contained 7 bases not matched to a gene. Germline lookup yields CDR1 LNHNV and CDR2 YYDKDF (reference sequence). The CDR3 loop spans 16 amino acids. The CDR3 sequence is CATSRSPGTGGEKLFF. CDR3 bases: TGTGCCACCAGCAGATCCCCCGGGACAGGGGGAGAAAAACTGTTTTTT.

The sample holds one count of this clone. The chain carries TRBV6-2 or TRBV6-3 and TRBJ1-5; D not certain. The CDR3 runs to 15 residues. CDR1 is MNHEY and CDR2 is SVGEGT in the germline V gene. V dropped 4 bases and J dropped 0 bases, with 10 bases sitting between them. The CDR3 sequence: CASSLSGNSNQPQHF. The CDR3 bases are TGTGCCAGCAGTTTATCAGGAAATAGCAATCAGCCCCAGCATTTT.

This chain links TRBV6-5 with TRBJ1-2; unclear D gene. V was cut by 0 bases and J by 6 bases, with 11 bases left in between. CDR3 length: 14 residues. Germline V CDR1 and CDR2: MNHEY, SVGAGI. This chain's CDR3 is CASSYSSSANGYTF. CDR3 sequence (DNA): TGTGCCAGCAGTTACTCGTCATCCGCTAATGGCTACACCTTC.

The V and J genes are TRBV27 and TRBJ1-1; 7 bases map to TRBD1. Germline CDR1 and CDR2: MNHEY and SMNVEV (reference sequence). The ends lost 5 bases at V and 11 bases at J; junction bases unmatched: 8. This CDR3 contains 12 residues. CDR3: CASSHRGIEAFF. The CDR3 DNA follows: TGTGCCAGCAGTCACAGGGGCATAGAGGCTTTCTTT.

The chain recombines TRBV7-9 with TRBJ2-3; 7 bases are shared with TRBD1. The CDR3 has 16 amino acids. CDR1 SEHNR and CDR2 FQNEAQ come from the germline V gene (reference sequence). V was clipped by 2 bases and J by 0 bases; unmatched bases: 5. As DNA, the CDR3 is TGTGCCAGCAGCTTAAACAGGGGATCTAGCACAGATACGCAGTATTTT. Translated: CASSLNRGSSTDTQYF.

V and J are TRBV29-1 and TRBJ2-5; a possible D gene is TRBD1 (6 bases). This CDR3 contains 12 residues. The germline gives CDR1 SQVTM, CDR2 ANQGSEA. Trimming removed 7 bases from V and 5 bases from J, with 14 bases in between. In nucleotides, the CDR3 is TGCAGCGCCTTACAGGGCCCGGAGACCCAGTACTTC. It encodes CSALQGPETQYF.

The chain links TRBV6-5 to TRBJ1-2, with 7 bases identical to TRBD1. The CDR3 sequence is 14 residues long. Unmatched junction bases numbered 10, after V lost 7 bases and J lost 5 bases. The germline gives CDR1 MNHEY, CDR2 SVGAGI. The CDR3 DNA follows: TGTGCCAGCACTCTCTCCAGGGGGAATTATGGCTACACCTTC. The encoded protein is CASTLSRGNYGYTF.

The chain uses TRBV24-1 and TRBJ2-1; no definite D call. From germline, CDR1 is KGHDR and CDR2 SFDVKD. The CDR3 totals 13 residues. V was trimmed by 2 bases and J by 4 bases, leaving 5 bases between them. Here the CDR3 DNA reads TGTGCCACCAGTGATTCAGGATACAATGAGCAGTTCTTC. Its protein is CATSDSGYNEQFF.

The sample holds a few counts of this clone. This rearrangement joins TRBV7-9 to TRBJ1-6; 8 nucleotides align to TRBD1. V trimming: 5 bases; J trimming: 7 bases; junction bases outside the gene matches: 4. There are 14 residues in the CDR3. CDR1 and CDR2 from the germline V gene are SEHNR and FQNEAQ (reference sequence). In DNA, the CDR3 is TGTGCCAGCAGCGATTGGACAGGGAATTCACCCCTCCACTTT. It yields the protein CASSDWTGNSPLHF.

The chain has TRBV2 and TRBJ1-2, with 9 nucleotides matching TRBD1. Germline values: CDR1 SNHLY, CDR2 FYNNEI. CDR3 length: 15 residues. With V trimmed by 5 bases and J by 5 bases, 9 bases remained unmatched. The CDR3 sequence is CASSLQGAEGYGYTF. Here the CDR3 DNA reads TGTGCCAGCAGTTTACAGGGGGCGGAGGGTTATGGCTACACCTTC.

The gene calls are TRBV5-6 and TRBJ1-2; D might be TRBD1 (5 bases). The ends were cut back, 1 base at V and 6 bases at J, with 10 bases in the middle. Germline CDR1 and CDR2: SGHDT and YYEEEE. The CDR3 is 13 residues long. The CDR3 sequence: CASSLPGINGYTF. The CDR3 nucleotides read TGTGCCAGCAGCTTGCCAGGGATTAATGGCTACACCTTC.

This chain joins TRBV9 and TRBJ1-4, with 9 nucleotides matching TRBD1. This CDR3 has 15 amino acids. The V and J ends lost 4 bases and 8 bases, in that order; junction bases with no gene match: 9. Per germline, CDR1 SGDLS and CDR2 YYNGEE. The DNA for the CDR3 is TGTGCCAGCAGCCCACTACAGGGGGCGCGGGAAAAACTGTTTTTT. This sequence encodes CASSPLQGAREKLFF.

The chain carries TRBV3-1 (or the pseudogene TRBV3-2) and TRBJ1-6; D is possibly TRBD1 (5 bases). The CDR3 totals 14 residues. Germline V gene data show CDR1 as LGHDT and CDR2 as YNNKEL (reference sequence). V lost 3 bases, J lost 7 bases, and 10 bases lay in between. Here the CDR3 DNA reads TGTGCCAGCAGCCAGACAGCCGGGAATTCACCCCTCCACTTT. Encoded protein: CASSQTAGNSPLHF.

This clone was seen only once. Here the CDR3 DNA reads TGTGCCAGCAGTGGAGGGGTAGGGGGCGGAAATTCACCCCTCCACTTT. Its protein product is CASSGGVGGGNSPLHF. The rearrangement links TRBV7-6 to TRBJ1-6; 7 bases map to TRBD1. Germline CDR1 reads SGHVS; CDR2 reads FNYEAQ. CDR3 size: 16 residues. After removal of 6 bases from V and 7 bases from J, the junction contained 12 bases not matched to a gene.

The chain is built from TRBV29-1 and TRBJ2-7; 8 bases line up with TRBD1. The CDR3 runs 11 residues. V lost 6 bases, J lost 3 bases, and 1 base stayed unmatched. Per germline, CDR1 SQVTM and CDR2 ANQGSEA. CDR3 in amino acids: CSVDRGYEQYF. CDR3 nucleotide sequence: TGCAGCGTCGACAGGGGCTACGAGCAGTACTTC.

The rearrangement joins TRBV7-2 to TRBJ2-5; 8 positions match TRBD2. The V and J ends lost 7 bases and 5 bases, in that order; junction bases with no gene match: 9. The germline CDR1 and CDR2 sequences are SGHTA and FQGNSA. This CDR3 region has 14 residues. The CDR3 loop is CASTLSGGYETQYF. CDR3 nucleotides: TGTGCCAGCACCCTGTCGGGGGGGTACGAGACCCAGTACTTC.

The chain carries TRBV23-1 and TRBJ1-1; 9 nucleotides align to TRBD1. TRBV23-1 is filed as an ORF, its function uncertain. The CDR3 contains 19 residues. Trimming removed 4 bases from V and 3 bases from J; junction bases left unmatched: 18. The CDR3 protein is CASSRTRLRDRVDYTEAFF. The CDR3, as DNA: TGCGCCAGCAGTCGCACCCGCCTCCGGGACAGGGTTGATTACACTGAAGCTTTCTTT.

The chain uses TRBV11-3 and TRBJ2-2; D is ambiguous. CDR1 and CDR2 from the germline V gene are SGHNT and YENEEA. The CDR3 has 15 amino acids. V lost 1 base to trimming and J lost 6 bases, with 12 bases between them. CDR3 region: CASSLGSQSAGELFF. DNA of the CDR3: TGTGCCAGCAGCTTAGGATCGCAGTCCGCCGGGGAGCTGTTTTTT.

The genes are TRBV7-6 and TRBJ2-6, with D perhaps TRBD1 (5 bases). Germline values: CDR1 SGHVS, CDR2 FNYEAQ. The V gene lost 4 bases and the J gene lost 2 bases, with 6 bases spanning the gap. This CDR3 spans 14 amino acids. CDR3 coding DNA: TGTGCCAGCAGCTCCAGGGCTGGGGCCAACGTCCTGACTTTC. Translated, it gives CASSSRAGANVLTF.

The chain uses TRBV6-2 or TRBV6-3 and TRBJ2-2; D gene ambiguous. V was cut by 1 base and J by 4 bases, with 4 bases left in between. Germline V gene sequence: CDR1 MNHEY, CDR2 SVGEGT. This CDR3 is 13 amino acids long. CDR3 sequence: CASSYLATGELFF. CDR3 DNA sequence: TGTGCCAGCAGTTACTTGGCCACCGGGGAGCTGTTTTTT.

This chain links TRBV9 with TRBJ1-1, with TRBD1 identical over 7 bases. The CDR3 totals 15 residues. V was pared by 3 bases and J by 6 bases, with 11 bases of the junction left unmatched. Per the germline V gene, CDR1 is SGDLS and CDR2 is YYNGEE. For the CDR3, the DNA is TGTGCCAGCAGCGAGAGGGGTGCAGGGGGTCCTGAAGCTTTCTTT. Translation gives CASSERGAGGPEAFF.

The J gene is TRBJ1-1, the V gene TRBV6-5, with D possibly being TRBD1 (5 bases). Trimming shortened V by 7 bases and J by 9 bases, and 12 bases separated the two germline ends. The length of the CDR3 is 11 residues. The germline CDR1 and CDR2 sequences are MNHEY and SVGAGI. The CDR3 DNA sequence: TGTGCCAGCACCCAGGGTACCCAAGCTTTCTTT. It translates to CASTQGTQAFF.

In the case of this clone: Other DNA sequences in this sample translate to the same CDR3. The chain is built from TRBV3-1 (or the pseudogene TRBV3-2) and TRBJ1-1; D remains ambiguous. V lost 1 base and J 8 bases, leaving 11 bases between the germline ends. The CDR3 spans 13 residues. The germline gives CDR1 LGHDT, CDR2 YNNKEL (reference sequence). DNA of the CDR3: TGTGCCAGCAGCCAAGGAAGGAGGAGAGAAGCTTTCTTT. As protein: CASSQGRRREAFF.

This clone was seen just once. This rearrangement joins TRBV5-1 to TRBJ2-5; 8 nucleotides agree with TRBD2. The CDR3 covers 13 residues. The V segment lost 3 bases and the J segment 5 bases; nucleotides outside the gene matches: 3. CDR1 is SGHRS and CDR2 is YFSETQ in the germline V gene. The CDR3 bases are TGCGCCAGCAGCTCGGGGGGGCGGGAGACCCAGTACTTC. It is translated as CASSSGGRETQYF.

V is TRBV29-1 and J is TRBJ1-3, with D perhaps TRBD1 (6 bases). This CDR3 contains 12 residues. V was clipped by 4 bases and J by 7 bases, with 11 bases between them. Germline CDR1 reads SQVTM; CDR2 reads ANQGSEA. The CDR3 DNA reads as TGCAGCGTTGCTACAGGGTACAACACCATATATTTT. Translated: CSVATGYNTIYF.

The chain carries TRBV4-2 and TRBJ2-1; TRBD2 aligns across 9 bases. The CDR3 runs to 19 residues. Germline-derived CDR1 and CDR2 are LGHNA and YNFKEQ. J was trimmed by 6 bases and V by 1 base; bases with no gene match: 16. The CDR3 nucleotides read TGTGCCAGCAGCCAAGCTTTCACCGGAGGGCGGGGGGGCTTCAATGAGCAGTTCTTC. Encoded protein: CASSQAFTGGRGGFNEQFF.

V gene TRBV15 combines with J gene TRBJ1-1, with TRBD1 identical over 7 bases. The germline CDR1 and CDR2 sequences are LNHNV and YYDKDF (reference sequence). The CDR3 spans 13 residues. The V gene end was trimmed by 5 bases and the J gene end by 2 bases; junction bases not matched to a gene: 2. CDR3 nucleotide sequence: TGTGCCACCAGCGGGACAGATAACACTGAAGCTTTCTTT. It is translated as CATSGTDNTEAFF.

This clone was recorded a few times. J is TRBJ1-4 and V is TRBV27, with D tentatively TRBD1 (6 bases). The CDR3 has 14 residues. Germline V gives CDR1 MNHEY, CDR2 SMNVEV (reference sequence). Trimming shortened V by 4 bases and J by 4 bases, and 10 bases separated the two germline ends. The CDR3 DNA follows: TGTGCCAGCAGTTCCGACAGGTATAATGAAAAACTGTTTTTT. This codes for CASSSDRYNEKLFF.